The subject of this entry is one T cell receptor (beta chain). V shed 2 bases and J 1 base; nucleotides not matched to a gene: 5. Germline V CDR1 and CDR2: GTSNPN, SVGIG (reference sequence). The length of the CDR3 is 16 residues. The data are from a study of blood T cell repertoires in COVID-19. Study-wide background: Whether acute or convalescent, the COVID-19 samples came from the United States, Italy and Spain. From T cells, B-cell-depleted T cells, or PBMCs came the material, which was cDNA or gDNA.

Authors' analysis steps: Amplification from reference gene primers served as the basis for estimated nucleated cell counts. This table comes from immunoSEQ multiplex PCR, and its TCRdb copy is limited to in-frame clones, with some not included. That table gives V, J and clone size, and the DNA gave D and trimming. The table records about 41,000 clones, more than 65% of them present only once. Sequences were obtained from peripheral blood. The receptor's source is a man older than 75 with acute or convalescent COVID-19. This chain joins TRBV30 and TRBJ2-3; TRBD1 matches 11 bases. In DNA, the CDR3 is TGTGCCTGGAGTTCCTTGGACAGGGGGCGCACAGATACGCAGTATTTT. Its protein is CAWSSLDRGRTDTQYF.